This T cell receptor (beta chain) was obtained from a study of T cells after yellow fever vaccination. Findings and limits, study-wide: A weaker secondary response peaked on day 5, the primary on day 15. Post-booster reappearance was seen for most primary-vaccination clones (just over 95% CD4, roughly 91% CD8). Sorted memory subsets showed almost no vaccine-responding clonotypes on day 0.

The 5'RACE template-switching step produced TCR cDNA and added a universal primer site and UMIs. Using its own MiXCR run on the 5' RACE reads, TCRdb lists one record per CDR3 protein. The sample lists almost 30,000 distinct CDR3 sequences; just under 6.5% were seen once. This clonotype was counted at least ten times. The receptor was derived from a man between 25 and 39 years old who received the YFV17D yellow fever vaccine. Specimen: PBMCs, either bulk or a sorted T-cell subset (CD4+, CD8+, memory, or dextramer-sorted; not recorded which), collected on the day of the yellow fever booster vaccination.

CDR3 amino acids: CASSSSLAGPTDTQYF. The CDR3 nucleotides are TGTGCCAGCAGCTCCTCCCTTGCGGGGCCCACAGATACGCAGTATTTT. This chain links TRBV7-6 with TRBJ2-3, with D possibly being TRBD2 (6 bases). The ends were cut back, 4 bases at V and 2 bases at J, with 16 bases in the middle. In germline, CDR1 is SGHVS, CDR2 FNYEAQ. The CDR3 has 16 residues.